One T cell receptor (beta chain) is described in this entry. The data were obtained in a study of blood T cell repertoires in COVID-19. As processed by the authors: For nucleated cells, counts were estimated from reference gene primer amplification. Method: immunoSEQ multiplex PCR; TCRdb's copy keeps in-frame clones and lacks some. The D gene and trimming were derived from the DNA, and the V and J assignments and clone size from that table. The sample contains 250,000 or so clones, around four fifths of which appear only once. With 1 base removed from V and 4 bases from J, the gap between germline ends came to 13 bases. The CDR3 sequence is 15 residues long. CDR1 is SGHTA and CDR2 is FQGNSA in the germline V gene.

J is TRBJ1-2 and V is TRBV7-2; D remains ambiguous. The sequencing sample was made of peripheral blood. The source of this sequence is a woman in her 70s with acute or convalescent COVID-19. In nucleotides, the CDR3 is TGTGCCAGCAGCTTAGGAGATTCCGAAGTCTATGGCTACACCTTC. Its protein is CASSLGDSEVYGYTF.